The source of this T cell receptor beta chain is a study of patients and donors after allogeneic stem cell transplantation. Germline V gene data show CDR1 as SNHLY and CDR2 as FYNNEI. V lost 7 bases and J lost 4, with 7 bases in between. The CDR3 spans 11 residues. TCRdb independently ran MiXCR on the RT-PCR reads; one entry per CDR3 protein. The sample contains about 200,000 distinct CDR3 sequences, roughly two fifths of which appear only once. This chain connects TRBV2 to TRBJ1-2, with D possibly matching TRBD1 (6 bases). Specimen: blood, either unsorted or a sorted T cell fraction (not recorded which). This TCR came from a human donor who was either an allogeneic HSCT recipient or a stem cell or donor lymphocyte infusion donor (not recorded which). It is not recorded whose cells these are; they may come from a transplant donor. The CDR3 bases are TGTGCCAGCATACAGGGCTATGGCTACACCTTC. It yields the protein CASIQGYGYTF.